This T cell receptor (beta chain) appears in the sequencing data of a study of blood T cell repertoires in COVID-19. About the study: The samples span acute and convalescent COVID-19 from the United States, Italy and Spain. From T cells, B-cell-depleted T cells, or PBMCs came the material, which was cDNA or gDNA.

Authors' data handling: Using reference gene primer amplification, nucleated cell counts were estimated. Only in-frame clones appear in the TCRdb table, and some are missing; sequencing was by immunoSEQ multiplex PCR. Clonal size and the V and J genes are those of that table, whereas D and trimming came from the DNA. The table has 30,000 to 40,000 clones, about 87% seen once. The CDR3 runs to 13 residues. The germline gives CDR1 MNHEY, CDR2 SMNVEV (reference sequence). The V and J ends lost 3 bases and 8 bases respectively, with 11 bases between them. The clonotype was recovered from an elderly man with active COVID-19. V gene TRBV27 combines with J gene TRBJ1-3, with D possibly TRBD1 on 5 matching bases. The sequenced material came from peripheral blood. This CDR3 reads CASSFRPGDTIYF. The CDR3 region has the DNA TGTGCCAGCAGTTTCAGGCCGGGGGACACCATATATTTT.